The entry that follows covers one T cell receptor beta chain sequence. This clonotype was found many times. The clone's antigen remains unknown. The input lacks base qualities; no much larger clone sits a single base away. These data are taken from a study of blood T cells in healthy people across ages (dated by TCRdb to about 2015). General notes on the study: In model experiments, roughly one uniquely barcoded TCR beta cDNA molecule per two T cells was captured by template switching. To track age-related changes in TCR beta repertoire diversity, the study relied on deep sequencing normalized with unique cDNA molecular identifiers. The study analyzed two additional independent replicas of 1 million unique cDNA reads from the same blood draw for two donors, one aged 18 to 30 and one aged 80 or older. Donors of different ages were randomly distributed across sequencing lanes to avoid experimental bias. Donors were grouped into four age groups: young (average approximately 15 years), middle-aged (around 39), aged (about 60) and long-lived (about 82).

The donors were about 40 Caucasian individuals from Russia, aged 6 to 90 years, who were systemically healthy. Each donor gave approximately 9.4 milliliters of peripheral blood, drawn into EDTA-treated Vacutainer tubes. PBMCs were isolated by Ficoll-Paque density-gradient centrifugation, with at least 6.5 million obtained per sample. Trizol reagent was used to extract total RNA from the PBMCs, yielding at least 5 micrograms per sample. The percentages of naive CD45RAhigh/CD27high T cells were determined by flow cytometry on a PBMC aliquot from every donor. Taken from cysteine to phenylalanine, the CDR3 has 16 residues. This entry keeps only the CDR3 DNA: 48 bases, framed from base 1. V drops 1 base and J drops 6 bases, leaving 18 bases in between. From the germline V gene (reference sequence), CDR1 is LGHDT and CDR2 is YNNKEL. Libraries were built with 5' RACE. Sequencing relied on an Illumina HiSeq 2500. A second roughly 6 to 12 cycle PCR used a sample-barcoded 5' primer and a J-beta primer mix. A template-switch 5' adaptor carrying 12 random nucleotides introduced a unique molecular identifier onto each TCR beta cDNA molecule. Each sample yielded at least 2.5 million CDR3-containing paired-end reads. First-strand cDNA synthesis was performed from all RNA using the Mint cDNA synthesis kit, with priming by a TRBC-specific oligonucleotide. After uracil-DNA glycosylase treatment, a first 18-cycle PCR used universal primers M1SS and BC2_uni_R on all cDNA. The original methods were these. For normalization, 1 million high-quality reads were randomly selected from each sample, with every read carrying a distinct molecular identifier. Instead of being binned into consensus sequences, reads that shared molecular identifiers were thrown out. MiTCR, with a Q25 quality threshold and the strictest error-elimination algorithm, was used for CDR3 identification, clonotype clustering and error correction. A nonparametric unseen species model with Euler transformation was used to estimate a lower bound on total TCR beta diversity. TCRdb redid the processing of the public reads, applying fastp at Q25 and MiXCR, and retained in-frame beta chains. Each record represents a unique CDR3 protein, reported with the most common genes and DNA among its rows. The V and J calls and clone size come from TCRdb's table, not from the authors' own analysis. The sample table lists about 730,000 distinct CDR3 sequences, approximately 39% of them with a count of one. Roughly 20% of the sample is taken by the ten largest.

What the study reported, not specific to this receptor: There was a strong correlation between observed TCR beta diversity and the percentage of naive T cells measured by flow cytometry. Estimates of total diversity based on one million sequenced T cells were considered lower bounds and underestimates. Compared with the aged group, more naive CD4+ T cells, fewer expanded clones and increased TCR diversity were shown by the long-lived group, suggesting age selection. Donor CMV infection status was unknown, potentially confounding age-related changes in expanded clonotypes. As age increased, observed TCR beta diversity per million T cells dropped in a roughly linear way, and a significant reduction was already evident by age 40. Because profiling used bulk unsorted PBMCs, naive and antigen-experienced compartments could not be compared conclusively.

Input material: blood. This clonotype was obtained from a woman in her sixties in good health. The receptor chain draws on TRBV3-1 and TRBJ2-5, and TRBD2 may be the D gene, going by 5 matching bases. The DNA reads as follows: TGTGCCAGCAGCCAAGGTGGAGGCGGACCCCCACAGACCCAGTACTTC. This sequence encodes CASSQGGGGPPQTQYF.